This T cell receptor beta chain was sequenced in a study of blood T cell repertoires in COVID-19. The method was immunoSEQ multiplex PCR; TCRdb's version includes in-frame clones alone and lacks a portion of them. Of about 79,000 clones in the sample, about 89% are singletons; the top ten hold around 14%. Between the trimmed V and J ends, which lost 4 bases and 0 bases, there was a span of 22 bases. The germline V gene encodes CDR1 SNHLY and CDR2 FYNNEI. There are 18 residues in the CDR3. V usage is TRBV2 and J usage is TRBJ2-7, with D possibly being TRBD2 (5 bases). Sequencing used peripheral blood. The TCR was taken from a man between 65 and 85 years old with active or convalescent COVID-19. This CDR3 is CASSGLGSLMGSSYEQYF. CDR3 nucleotide sequence: TGTGCCAGCAGTGGGCTGGGGTCCCTAATGGGGAGCTCCTACGAGCAGTACTTC.